This paragraph reports one T cell receptor beta chain. Generated by immunoSEQ multiplex PCR, the TCRdb table keeps only in-frame clones and is missing some. The table has approximately 81,000 clones, 88% seen once. Trimming pared 7 bases from V and 0 bases from J, leaving 19 bases between. The CDR3 sequence is 17 residues long. Germline loops: CDR1 LNHDA, CDR2 SQIVND (reference sequence). These data are taken from a study of OX40 agonist ivuxolimab in advanced cancers. The V call is TRBV19, the J call TRBJ1-5; D is uncertain. The source material was CD4+ or CD8+ T cells sorted from blood, sampled in a trial of the OX40 agonist ivuxolimab. The sequence was collected from an adult with an advanced solid tumor such as melanoma, head and neck, liver or kidney cancer. CDR3 nucleotides: TGTGCCAGTATCGCACCCGGCGGCCAGGCTAGCAATCAGCCCCAGCATTTT. Encoded protein: CASIAPGGQASNQPQHF.